The next 15 T cell receptor beta chains were all read from a single sample in a study of T cell responses to AZD1222 COVID-19 vaccine. Generated by immunoSEQ multiplex PCR, the TCRdb table keeps only in-frame clones and is missing some. The table includes 100,000 or so clones, 92% detected once. The sample was peripheral blood, taken on day 0 of AZD1222 vaccination. Receptor source: an adult in good health.

V usage is TRBV5-5 and J usage is TRBJ2-3; D uncertain. The CDR3 length is 11 residues. Trimming pared 7 bases from V and 5 bases from J, leaving 8 bases between. From germline, CDR1 is SGHKS and CDR2 YYEKEE (reference sequence). This chain's CDR3 is CASFLLDTQYF. The DNA for the CDR3 is TGTGCCAGCTTCCTTTTAGATACGCAGTATTTT. The entire variable domain, with the rest obtained from reference TRBV5-5 and TRBJ2-3, is as follows: DAGVTQSPTHLIKTRGQQVTLRCSPISGHKSVSWYQQVLGQGPQFIFQYYEKEERGRGNFPDRFSARQFPNYSSELNVNALLLGDSALYLCASFLLDTQYFGPGTRLTVL.

This clone was detected only a few times. The CDR3 sequence: CASTPQGGVGNTIYF. The CDR3 nucleotides read TGTGCCAGTACTCCTCAGGGGGGTGTCGGAAACACCATATATTTT. J is TRBJ1-3 and V is TRBV19, with 7 bases matching TRBD1. The CDR3 length is 15 residues. Germline V gene sequence: CDR1 LNHDA, CDR2 SQIVND (reference sequence). V dropped 7 bases and J dropped 4; count of bases not matched to a gene: 10.

Only a few counts were recorded for this clone. This sequence joins TRBV9 and TRBJ1-4, with 10 bases matching TRBD1. The V gene end was trimmed by 3 bases and the J gene end by 4 bases; junction bases not matched to a gene: 6. CDR3 length: 16 residues. Germline CDR1 is SGDLS and CDR2 is YYNGEE. As DNA, the CDR3 is TGTGCCAGCAGCGAAAGACAGGGGGCGTTTAATGAAAAACTGTTTTTT. Its translation is CASSERQGAFNEKLFF.

The chain links TRBV21-1 to TRBJ2-7. TRBV21-1 is a known pseudogene. This CDR3 contains 17 residues. The CDR3 sequence is CASSTRTYRSTLYEQYF. The CDR3 DNA follows: TGTGCCAGCAGCACCCGGACCTATAGATCTACACTCTACGAGCAGTACTTC.

The chain has TRBV5-1 and TRBJ2-3; D remains ambiguous. Trimming took off 3 bases at V and 0 bases at J, with 8 bases between the two ends. The CDR3 sequence is 14 residues long. Germline V gives CDR1 SGHRS, CDR2 YFSETQ. CDR3 residues: CASSSQTSTDTQYF. CDR3 nucleotide sequence: TGCGCCAGCAGCTCCCAGACTAGCACAGATACGCAGTATTTT.

The chain has TRBV24-1 and TRBJ1-2; 10 bases agree with TRBD1. Unmatched junction bases numbered 12, after V lost 9 bases and J lost 6 bases. Germline CDR1 and CDR2: KGHDR and SFDVKD. The CDR3 has 15 amino acids. The CDR3 DNA reads TGTGCCACCCGACCCGGACAGGGGGAGTGGGATGGCTACACCTTC. This codes for CATRPGQGEWDGYTF.

In its sample, this clone was seen a few times. This chain uses TRBV11-3 with TRBJ2-2; no reliable D call. The germline V gene encodes CDR1 SGHNT and CDR2 YENEEA. This CDR3 spans 13 amino acids. The V and J ends lost 5 bases and 7 bases respectively, with 11 bases between them. The CDR3 protein is CASSPSGRGELFF. CDR3 in DNA: TGTGCCAGCAGCCCCTCTGGGCGCGGGGAGCTGTTTTTT.

As for this clone: Different DNA sequences within this sample yield the same CDR3. The gene calls are TRBV28 and TRBJ2-7; 7 bases fit TRBD1. CDR1 and CDR2 (germline): MDHEN, SYDVKM. The CDR3 totals 14 residues. V was clipped by 5 bases and J by 2 bases; unmatched bases: 6. The CDR3 DNA sequence: TGTGCCAGCAGTCCTAGGACAGGAGCCTACGAGCAGTACTTC. Protein: CASSPRTGAYEQYF.

The V and J genes are TRBV7-2 and TRBJ2-3; D gene ambiguous. This CDR3 region has 15 residues. Trimming removed 1 base from V and 0 bases from J, with 8 bases in between. CDR1 and CDR2 (germline): SGHTA, FQGNSA. CDR3 loop: CASSLGTTSTDTQYF. The DNA for the CDR3 is TGTGCCAGCAGCTTAGGGACCACTAGCACAGATACGCAGTATTTT.

This rearrangement joins TRBV4-3 to TRBJ2-2; D call uncertain. The CDR3 is made up of 16 amino acids. CDR1 is LGHNA, CDR2 YSLEER, per germline. V was shortened by 0 bases and J by 3 bases, with 11 bases between the two germline ends. The CDR3 loop is CASSQETYRDTGELFF. Written as DNA, the CDR3 is TGCGCCAGCAGCCAAGAGACGTACCGAGACACCGGGGAGCTGTTTTTT.

This chain connects TRBV11-2 to TRBJ2-7; TRBD2 agrees at 11 bases. This CDR3 is built from 19 residues. V shed 5 bases, J shed 4 bases, and the junction held 19 bases outside the gene matches. The germline gives CDR1 SGHAT, CDR2 FQNNGV. Written as DNA, the CDR3 is TGTGCCAGCAGCCGGAGAACTAGCGGGAGCGGGGGGGGGCTATACGAGCAGTACTTC. As protein: CASSRRTSGSGGGLYEQYF.

The chain combines TRBV6-1 with TRBJ2-7; 11 nucleotides align to TRBD1. CDR3 length equals 16 residues. The V segment lost 2 bases and the J segment 5 bases; nucleotides outside the gene matches: 8. Germline V gene data show CDR1 as MNHNS and CDR2 as SASEGT. The CDR3 sequence is CASSERDRGWTDEQYF. The CDR3 DNA is TGTGCCAGCAGTGAAAGGGACAGGGGGTGGACAGACGAGCAGTACTTC.

The chain employs TRBV9 and TRBJ2-1, with 8 bases that match TRBD2. From germline, CDR1 is SGDLS and CDR2 YYNGEE. The J segment lost 6 bases and the V segment lost 0 bases, leaving 5 bases of the junction unmatched. The CDR3 is 15 amino acids. CDR3 DNA sequence: TGTGCCAGCAGCGTAGCGGGAGGGCCTAGCAATGAGCAGTTCTTC. This translates into CASSVAGGPSNEQFF.

This chain links TRBV6-5 with TRBJ2-7; 7 nucleotides line up with TRBD1. The CDR3 covers 14 residues. The germline V gene has CDR1 MNHEY and CDR2 SVGAGI. J gave up 2 bases and V 6 bases, and 7 bases lay outside the gene matches. CDR3 sequence (DNA): TGTGCCAGCAGCGACAGGGTAACCCCCTACGAGCAGTACTTC. Translation: CASSDRVTPYEQYF.

The V gene is TRBV2, the J gene TRBJ1-3; 8 bases fit TRBD1. The CDR3 is made up of 16 amino acids. The V gene end was trimmed by 7 bases and the J gene end by 0 bases; junction bases not matched to a gene: 8. Looked up from germline, CDR1 is SNHLY and CDR2 is FYNNEI. The CDR3 DNA sequence: TGTGCCAGCACTCCCGGGACAGGACGCTCTGGAAACACCATATATTTT. Protein sequence: CASTPGTGRSGNTIYF. The variable domain in full, with the rest retrieved from reference TRBV2 and TRBJ1-3, is EPEVTQTPSHQVTQMGQEVILRCVPISNHLYFYWYRQILGQKVEFLVSFYNNEISEKSEIFDDQFSVERPDGSNFTLKIRSTKLEDSAMYFCASTPGTGRSGNTIYFGEGSWLTVV.